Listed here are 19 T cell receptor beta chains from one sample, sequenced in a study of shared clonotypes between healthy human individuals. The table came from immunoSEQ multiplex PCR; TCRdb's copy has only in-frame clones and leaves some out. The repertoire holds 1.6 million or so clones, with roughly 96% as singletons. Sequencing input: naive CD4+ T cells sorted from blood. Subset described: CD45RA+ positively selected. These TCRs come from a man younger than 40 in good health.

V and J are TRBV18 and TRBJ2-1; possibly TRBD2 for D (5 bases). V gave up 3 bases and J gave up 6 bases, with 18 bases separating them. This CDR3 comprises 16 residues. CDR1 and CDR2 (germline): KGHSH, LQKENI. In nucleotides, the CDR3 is TGTGCCAGCTCACCTCTTGGGCCAGGCGGGCCCAATGAGCAGTTCTTC. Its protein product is CASSPLGPGGPNEQFF.

The CDR3 protein is CATSRDLGTGDLEQYF. In DNA, the CDR3 is TGTGCCACCAGCAGAGATCTGGGGACAGGGGACCTGGAGCAGTACTTC. This rearrangement joins TRBV15 to TRBJ2-7; 10 bases match TRBD1. Trimming cost V 0 bases and J 7 bases; bases outside gene matches: 9. The V gene's germline CDR1 is LNHNV and CDR2 YYDKDF (reference sequence). CDR3 length: 16 amino acids.

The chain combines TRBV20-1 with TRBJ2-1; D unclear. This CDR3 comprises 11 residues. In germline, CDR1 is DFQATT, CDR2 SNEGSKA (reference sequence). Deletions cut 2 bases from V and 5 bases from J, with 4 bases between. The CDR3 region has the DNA TGCAGTGCTAGAACAAACAATGAGCAGTTCTTC. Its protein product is CSARTNNEQFF.

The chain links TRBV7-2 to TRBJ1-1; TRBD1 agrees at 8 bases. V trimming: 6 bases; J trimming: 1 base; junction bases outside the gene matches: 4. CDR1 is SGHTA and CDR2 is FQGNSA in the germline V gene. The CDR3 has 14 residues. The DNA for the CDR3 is TGTGCCAGCAGACGCGGGACAGGGAACACTGAAGCTTTCTTT. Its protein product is CASRRGTGNTEAFF.

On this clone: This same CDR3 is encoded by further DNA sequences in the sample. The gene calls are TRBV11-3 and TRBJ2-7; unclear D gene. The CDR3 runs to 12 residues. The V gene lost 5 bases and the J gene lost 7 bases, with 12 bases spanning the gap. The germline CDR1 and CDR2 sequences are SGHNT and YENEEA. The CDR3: CASSLGLGEQYF. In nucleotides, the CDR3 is TGTGCCAGCAGCCTAGGGTTGGGGGAGCAGTACTTC.

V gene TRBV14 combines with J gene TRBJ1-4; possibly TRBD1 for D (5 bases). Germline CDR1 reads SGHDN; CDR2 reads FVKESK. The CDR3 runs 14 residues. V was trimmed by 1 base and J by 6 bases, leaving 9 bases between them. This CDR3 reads CASSQVAGYEKLFF. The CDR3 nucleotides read TGTGCCAGCAGCCAAGTAGCAGGGTATGAAAAACTGTTTTTT.

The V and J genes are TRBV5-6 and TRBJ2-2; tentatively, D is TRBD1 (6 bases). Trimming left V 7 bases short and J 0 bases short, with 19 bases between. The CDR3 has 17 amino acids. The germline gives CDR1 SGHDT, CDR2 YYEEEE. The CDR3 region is CASSPDMGATNTGELFF. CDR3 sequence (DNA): TGTGCCAGCTCCCCGGACATGGGGGCAACGAACACCGGGGAGCTGTTTTTT.

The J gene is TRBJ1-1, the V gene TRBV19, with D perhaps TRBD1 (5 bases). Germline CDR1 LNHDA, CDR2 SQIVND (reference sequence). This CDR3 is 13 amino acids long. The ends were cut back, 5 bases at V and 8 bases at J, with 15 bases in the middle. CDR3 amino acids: CASSVQAGGEAFF. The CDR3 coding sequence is TGTGCCAGTAGTGTACAGGCCGGAGGGGAAGCTTTCTTT.

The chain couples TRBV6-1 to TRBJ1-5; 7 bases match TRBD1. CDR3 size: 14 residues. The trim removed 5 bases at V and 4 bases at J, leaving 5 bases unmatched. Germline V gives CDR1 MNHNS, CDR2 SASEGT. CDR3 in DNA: TGTGCCAGCAGTTCCGCAGGGGGGAATCAGCCCCAGCATTTT. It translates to CASSSAGGNQPQHF.

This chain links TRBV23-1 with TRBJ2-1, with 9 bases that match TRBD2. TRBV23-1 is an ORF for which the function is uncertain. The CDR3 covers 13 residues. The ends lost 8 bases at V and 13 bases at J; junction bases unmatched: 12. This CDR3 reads CASRGAGGWRQFF. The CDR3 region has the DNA TGCGCCAGCCGCGGGGCGGGAGGGTGGAGACAGTTCTTC.

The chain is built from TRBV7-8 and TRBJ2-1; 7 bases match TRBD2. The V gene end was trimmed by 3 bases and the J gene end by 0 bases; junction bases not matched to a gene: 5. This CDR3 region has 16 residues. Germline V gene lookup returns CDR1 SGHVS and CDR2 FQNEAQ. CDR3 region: CASSFSGPGSYNEQFF. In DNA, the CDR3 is TGTGCCAGCAGCTTTAGCGGGCCGGGCTCCTACAATGAGCAGTTCTTC.

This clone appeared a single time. CDR3 sequence reads: CASSPNGGQAEQYF. In nucleotides, the CDR3 is TGCGCCAGCTCCCCAAATGGGGGCCAGGCCGAGCAGTACTTC. V gene TRBV5-1 combines with J gene TRBJ2-7; D is perhaps TRBD1 (6 bases). V lost 7 bases, J lost 6 bases, and 20 bases lay in between. The CDR3 covers 14 residues. CDR1 SGHRS and CDR2 YFSETQ come from the germline V gene.

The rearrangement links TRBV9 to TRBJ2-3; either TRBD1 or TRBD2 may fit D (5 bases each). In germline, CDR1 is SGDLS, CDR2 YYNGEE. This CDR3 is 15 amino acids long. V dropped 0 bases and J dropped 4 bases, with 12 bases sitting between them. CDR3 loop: CASSVARGRSDTQYF. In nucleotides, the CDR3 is TGTGCCAGCAGCGTAGCCCGGGGACGGTCAGATACGCAGTATTTT.

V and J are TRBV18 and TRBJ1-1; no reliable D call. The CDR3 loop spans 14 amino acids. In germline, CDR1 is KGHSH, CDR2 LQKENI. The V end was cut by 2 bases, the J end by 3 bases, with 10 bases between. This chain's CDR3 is CASSPLDLDTEAFF. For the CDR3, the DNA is TGTGCCAGCTCACCATTAGACCTGGACACTGAAGCTTTCTTT.

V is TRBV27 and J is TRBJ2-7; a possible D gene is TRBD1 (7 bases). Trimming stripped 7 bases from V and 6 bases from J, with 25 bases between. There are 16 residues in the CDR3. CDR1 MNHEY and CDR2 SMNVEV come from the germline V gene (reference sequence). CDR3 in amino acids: CASKLATGSVGGEQYF. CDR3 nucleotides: TGTGCCAGCAAATTAGCGACAGGGAGTGTCGGGGGCGAGCAGTACTTC.

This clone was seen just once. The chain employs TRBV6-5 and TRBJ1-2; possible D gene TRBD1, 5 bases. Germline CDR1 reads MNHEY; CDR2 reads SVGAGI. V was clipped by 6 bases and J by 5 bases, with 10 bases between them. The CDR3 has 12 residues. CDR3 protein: CASSAQGYGYTF. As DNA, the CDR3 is TGTGCCAGCAGCGCCCAGGGATATGGCTACACCTTC.

DNA for the CDR3: TGTGCCAGCAGATCCCGTCTCAATCAGCCCCAGCATTTT. This sequence encodes CASRSRLNQPQHF. This rearrangement joins TRBV28 to TRBJ1-5; D is unclear. CDR1 and CDR2 (germline): MDHEN, SYDVKM. The CDR3 is 13 residues long. Trimming stripped 6 bases from V and 3 bases from J, with 9 bases between.

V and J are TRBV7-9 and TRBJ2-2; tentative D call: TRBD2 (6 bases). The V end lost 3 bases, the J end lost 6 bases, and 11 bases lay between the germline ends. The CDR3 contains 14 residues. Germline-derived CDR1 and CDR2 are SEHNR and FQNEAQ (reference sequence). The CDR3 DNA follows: TGTGCCAGCAGCTTTAGACGGGACTCCGGGGAGCTGTTTTTT. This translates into CASSFRRDSGELFF.

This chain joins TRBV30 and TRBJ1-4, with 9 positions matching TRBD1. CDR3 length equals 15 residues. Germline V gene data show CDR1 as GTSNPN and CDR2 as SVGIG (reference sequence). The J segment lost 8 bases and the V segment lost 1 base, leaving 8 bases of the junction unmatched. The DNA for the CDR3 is TGTGCCTGGAGTGCCTCAAGGGACAGGGAGGAAAAACTGTTTTTT. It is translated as CAWSASRDREEKLFF.